The 9 T cell receptor beta chains reported below all come from one sample, sequenced in a study of blood T cell repertoires in COVID-19. Profiling relied on immunoSEQ multiplex PCR, and the TCRdb table lists in-frame clones only, not all of them. The table has more than 200,000 clones, about 88% seen once. Specimen: peripheral blood. These receptors were obtained from a woman aged 60 to 75 with acute or convalescent COVID-19.

The chain recombines TRBV18 with TRBJ2-1; D uncertain. The germline V gene encodes CDR1 KGHSH and CDR2 LQKENI. This CDR3 is 14 amino acids long. V was shortened by 3 bases and J by 8 bases, with 14 bases between the two germline ends. The CDR3 coding sequence is TGTGCCAGCTCACCCCCGAGAGTCGGTGATGAGCAGTTCTTC. Translated: CASSPPRVGDEQFF. Complete variable domain (other parts from reference TRBV18 and TRBJ2-1): NAGVMQNPRHLVRRRGQEARLRCSPMKGHSHVYWYRQLPEEGLKFMVYLQKENIIDESGMPKERFSAEFPKEGPSILRIQQVVRGDSAAYFCASSPPRVGDEQFFGPGTRLTVL.

This sequence joins TRBV6-5 and TRBJ1-6; the D gene is possibly TRBD1 (6 bases). The CDR3 contains 13 residues. Germline CDR1 is MNHEY and CDR2 is SVGAGI. The ends were cut back, 6 bases at V and 3 bases at J, with 6 bases in the middle. CDR3 nucleotides: TGTGCCAGCAGGGACAGCTATAATTCACCCCTCCACTTT. It specifies CASRDSYNSPLHF.

V and J are TRBV3-1 (or the pseudogene TRBV3-2) and TRBJ1-3, with TRBD1 identical over 8 bases. This CDR3 is 15 amino acids long. V shed 8 bases and J 4 bases; nucleotides not matched to a gene: 10. The germline V gene has CDR1 LGHDT and CDR2 YNNKEL (reference sequence). CDR3 residues: CASGTRQGQGNTIYF. CDR3 nucleotides: TGTGCCAGCGGAACAAGACAGGGGCAAGGAAACACCATATATTTT.

The chain links TRBV27 to TRBJ1-2; tentatively, D is TRBD1 (6 bases). The CDR3 loop spans 13 amino acids. Germline CDR1 is MNHEY and CDR2 is SMNVEV (reference sequence). Trimming removed 5 bases from V and 4 bases from J, with 11 bases in between. The CDR3 DNA sequence: TGTGCCAGCAGTCTACAGGGCGGCTATGGCTACACCTTC. Protein: CASSLQGGYGYTF.

V and J are TRBV14 and TRBJ1-2, with D perhaps matching TRBD1 (6 bases). The CDR3 is 17 residues long. Germline V gene data show CDR1 as SGHDN and CDR2 as FVKESK. The V end was cut by 0 bases, the J end by 4 bases, with 18 bases between. The CDR3 coding sequence is TGTGCCAGCAGCCAAGATCAAGCGGTCAGGGGTACCTATGGCTACACCTTC. It yields the protein CASSQDQAVRGTYGYTF.

The chain joins TRBV9 to TRBJ2-1; 7 nucleotides line up with TRBD2. V lost 0 bases, J lost 4 bases, and 7 bases stayed unmatched. Germline lookup yields CDR1 SGDLS and CDR2 YYNGEE. This CDR3 has 16 residues. The CDR3 protein is CASSVVDSGRYNEQFF. The CDR3 nucleotides read TGTGCCAGCAGCGTAGTCGATAGCGGGCGTTACAATGAGCAGTTCTTC.

This chain links TRBV19 with TRBJ2-1; D remains unclear. This CDR3 has 14 amino acids. V was trimmed by 3 bases and J by 5 bases, leaving 11 bases between them. Germline V gives CDR1 LNHDA, CDR2 SQIVND (reference sequence). The CDR3 DNA sequence: TGTGCCAGTAGTATCTTTAACAACCACAATGAGCAGTTCTTC. Its protein product is CASSIFNNHNEQFF.

This clone was counted a single time. The chain employs TRBV19 and TRBJ1-6; weak D call: TRBD1 (5 bases). Trimming took off 7 bases at V and 6 bases at J, with 13 bases between the two ends. Germline V gene data show CDR1 as LNHDA and CDR2 as SQIVND (reference sequence). The CDR3 is made up of 14 amino acids. CDR3: CASKETVLNSPLHF. CDR3 DNA: TGTGCCAGTAAGGAGACAGTGCTTAATTCACCCCTCCACTTT.

This clone appeared once. The rearrangement uses TRBV10-1 and TRBJ2-3, with D possibly TRBD1 on 6 matching bases. Germline assignment: CDR1 WNHNN and CDR2 SYGVQD (reference sequence). V gave up 4 bases and J gave up 2 bases, with 10 bases separating them. This CDR3 comprises 14 residues. The CDR3 DNA reads TGCGCCAGCAGTGGCGGACAGAACACAGATACGCAGTATTTT. Residues: CASSGGQNTDTQYF.